Each of the 5 T cell receptor beta chains below was sequenced from the same sample in a study of blood T cell repertoires in COVID-19. Assay: immunoSEQ multiplex PCR; the TCRdb copy retains only in-frame clones and omits some. Here the sample spans 250,000 or so clones, about 80% being singletons. Sequenced input: PBMCs or T cells enriched from blood (not recorded which). The source of these receptors is a man aged 50-60 years who had recovered from COVID-19.

This sequence joins TRBV2 and TRBJ2-2, with 8 bases aligning to TRBD1. CDR3 length equals 14 residues. Looked up from germline, CDR1 is SNHLY and CDR2 is FYNNEI. The V segment lost 4 bases and the J segment 7 bases; nucleotides outside the gene matches: 5. CDR3 sequence reads: CASSVIQGVGELFF. The CDR3 coding sequence is TGTGCCAGCAGTGTGATACAGGGGGTCGGGGAGCTGTTTTTT.

V gene TRBV7-2 combines with J gene TRBJ2-7, with 9 bases that match TRBD2. V shed 5 bases, J shed 4 bases, and the junction held 6 bases outside the gene matches. Germline CDR1 reads SGHTA; CDR2 reads FQGNSA. This CDR3 is built from 14 residues. The CDR3 DNA sequence: TGTGCCAGCAGCCGGGCGGGAGGGGAGTACGAGCAGTACTTC. Amino acids: CASSRAGGEYEQYF.

The chain is built from TRBV5-5 and TRBJ1-5; D is unclear. CDR3 length equals 14 residues. Germline CDR1 SGHKS, CDR2 YYEKEE (reference sequence). V lost 3 bases, J lost 0 bases, and 7 bases lay in between. CDR3: CASSSGYSNQPQHF. DNA for the CDR3: TGTGCCAGCAGCTCAGGATATAGCAATCAGCCCCAGCATTTT.

The rearrangement joins TRBV29-1 to TRBJ1-2; D is perhaps TRBD1 (5 bases). This CDR3 has 12 amino acids. CDR1 and CDR2 from the germline V gene are SQVTM and ANQGSEA. V lost 8 bases to trimming and J lost 1 base, with 11 bases between them. Here the CDR3 reads CSSQVINYGYTF. For the CDR3, the DNA is TGCAGCTCACAGGTGATTAACTATGGCTACACCTTC.

The chain recombines TRBV19 with TRBJ1-2, with 9 bases matching TRBD1. The CDR3 totals 15 residues. The V segment lost 7 bases and the J segment 3 bases; nucleotides outside the gene matches: 9. The germline gives CDR1 LNHDA, CDR2 SQIVND (reference sequence). In nucleotides, the CDR3 is TGTGCCAGTACGGACAGGGGTGGATCTTACTATGGCTACACCTTC. Protein sequence: CASTDRGGSYYGYTF.